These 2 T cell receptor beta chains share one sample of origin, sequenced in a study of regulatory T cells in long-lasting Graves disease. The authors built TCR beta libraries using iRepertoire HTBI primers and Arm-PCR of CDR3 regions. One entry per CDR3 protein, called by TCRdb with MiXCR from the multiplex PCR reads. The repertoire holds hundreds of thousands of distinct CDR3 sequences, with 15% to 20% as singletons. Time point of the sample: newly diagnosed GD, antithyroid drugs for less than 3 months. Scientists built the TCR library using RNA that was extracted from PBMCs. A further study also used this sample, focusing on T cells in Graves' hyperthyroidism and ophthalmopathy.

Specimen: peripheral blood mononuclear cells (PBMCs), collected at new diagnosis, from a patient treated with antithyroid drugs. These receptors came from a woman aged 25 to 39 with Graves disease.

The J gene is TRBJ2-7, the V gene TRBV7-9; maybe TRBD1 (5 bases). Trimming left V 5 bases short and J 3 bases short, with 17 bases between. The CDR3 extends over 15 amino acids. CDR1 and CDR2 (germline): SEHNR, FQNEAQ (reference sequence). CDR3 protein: CASSPTEYSSYEQYF. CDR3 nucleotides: TGTGCCAGCAGCCCGACAGAATATAGCAGCTACGAGCAGTACTTC.

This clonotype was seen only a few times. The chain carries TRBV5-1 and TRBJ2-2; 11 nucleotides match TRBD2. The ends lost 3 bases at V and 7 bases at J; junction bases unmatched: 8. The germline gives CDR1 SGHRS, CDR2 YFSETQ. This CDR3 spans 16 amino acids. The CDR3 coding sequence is TGCGCCAGCAGCTCACACATGACTAGCGGGATCGGGGAGCTGTTTTTT. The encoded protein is CASSSHMTSGIGELFF.